This TCR beta chain was recovered during a study of blood T cell repertoires in COVID-19 (dated by TCRdb to the early 2020s). Regarding the study in general: Collaborator samples came from the United States, Italy and Spain and covered acute and convalescent phases of COVID-19. The sample metadata nearly always contained a de-identified subject ID, COVID-19 status, age in years and sex. Where HLA class I and class II types were available, the types were taken from metadata supplied by the sample provider, not from assay-based typing. A freely available public database, intended as a resource for researchers studying the immune response to SARS-CoV-2, is where the repertoires were released. Samples were obtained from the ongoing ImmuneRACE study (first 160 participants) and from 1,254 subjects provided by 6 global collaborators. The prospective study material was composed of cDNA or gDNA derived from T cells, B-cell-depleted T cells, or PBMCs. Subjects who had been exposed to COVID-19, were actively infected with it, or had recovered from it provided the deeply sampled blood TCRbeta repertoires that made up the dataset. On the study overall, not on this receptor specifically: Clinical and demographic metadata were provided uncurated, with the amount varying by source and participant.

Each collaborating institution followed its own protocols to collect whole blood in K2EDTA tubes. Collaborator samples were shipped for TCRbeta analysis as frozen whole blood, isolated PBMCs, or DNA extracted from either sample type. TCRbeta CDR3 regions were amplified from genomic DNA using the immunoSEQ Assay, a bias-controlled multiplex PCR. The source study handled its data this way. The number of nucleated cells in each sample was estimated by amplification of reference gene primers within the assay. To quantify the absolute abundance of each unique TCRbeta CDR3 rearrangement, sequence reads were collapsed and filtered. For each sample, productive Simpson clonality was calculated as the square root of Simpson's diversity index over productive rearrangements. TCRdb's version of the immuneACCESS table is confined to in-frame rearrangements and falls short of the full clone set. An unresolved V gene accounts for under half of the shortfall where checked; the remainder is of unknown origin. V and J calls and clone size are copied from that table; D and trimming were computed from the DNA. For this sample there are 150,000 to 200,000 clones; roughly 84% appear just once. The top ten clonotypes cover 2.5% to 3% of the sample.

Comment on this clone: The antigen it recognizes is unknown. Base quality data are lacking; no much larger clone is found one base away.

The material sequenced was peripheral blood. The clonotype comes from a woman between 55 and 75 years old with acute or convalescent COVID-19.

The CDR3 region: CASSRTGTTNTGELFF. The nucleotides read TGTGCCAGTAGTAGGACAGGGACGACGAACACCGGGGAGCTGTTTTTT. In this chain, TRBV19 is recombined with TRBJ2-2, and 8 junctional nucleotides match TRBD1. V has 4 bases trimmed and J has 0 bases trimmed; junction bases matching no gene number 4. From the cysteine up to the phenylalanine, the CDR3 has a length of 16 residues. The read is trimmed to its CDR3 DNA, 48 bases read in frame from base 1. The germline V gene (reference sequence) supplies CDR1 LNHDA and CDR2 SQIVND.